This T cell receptor (beta chain) originates from a study of blood T cell repertoires in COVID-19. Study-wide context: Sites across the United States, Italy and Spain contributed samples from acute and convalescent COVID-19. T cells, B-cell-depleted T cells, or PBMCs provided the cDNA or gDNA that served as material.

As originally analysed: Amplified reference gene primers provided the basis for estimating nucleated cell counts. Generated by immunoSEQ multiplex PCR, the TCRdb table keeps only in-frame clones and is missing some. The V and J calls and clone size were taken over from that table, and D and trimming were inferred from the DNA. The repertoire includes 100,000 or so clones, around 84% of them detected once, and 10% to 15% sits in the top ten. Sequenced: peripheral blood. This clonotype was sampled from a woman aged 55-69 years in a cohort sampled during active or convalescent COVID-19.

This CDR3 is CASTPSTHEQFF. The CDR3 DNA reads TGTGCCAGCACCCCTTCTACGCATGAGCAGTTCTTC. The V and J genes are TRBV12-3 or TRBV12-4 and TRBJ2-1; no clear D gene. This CDR3 contains 12 residues. V shed 7 bases and J shed 8 bases, with 12 bases lying between them.